The source of this T cell receptor beta chain is a study of PD-L1 blockade in urothelial cancer. V was pared by 6 bases and J by 4 bases, with 8 bases of the junction left unmatched. Germline V CDR1 and CDR2: LGHNA, YSLEER. There are 16 residues in the CDR3. Clones were read by immunoSEQ multiplex PCR, and TCRdb kept only the in-frame ones, dropping some. This sample has about 24,000 clones, with around 85% found just once. The source was PBMCs, collected around atezolizumab (anti-PD-L1) treatment. The chain has TRBV4-3 and TRBJ2-3; 12 bases are a match to TRBD2. The receptor's source is a middle-aged man with urothelial cancer. The CDR3 sequence: CASSYLSSGRADTQYF. DNA for the CDR3: TGCGCCAGCAGTTACCTCTCTAGCGGGAGGGCAGATACGCAGTATTTT.